This TCR beta chain comes out of a study of control samples from healthy donors and cancer patients. Clones were read by immunoSEQ multiplex PCR, and TCRdb kept only the in-frame ones, dropping some. The sample holds 250,000 to 300,000 clones, almost 85% seen once. The sample was PBMCs. This receptor was taken from a woman aged 60-70 years with lung cancer.

CDR3 residues: CAISEGGEAFF. Written as DNA, the CDR3 is TGTGCCATCAGTGAGGGGGGTGAAGCTTTCTTT. The V call is TRBV10-3, the J call TRBJ1-1; TRBD1 might be the D (5 bases). From germline, CDR1 is ENHRY and CDR2 SYGVKD. Trimming left V 2 bases short and J 7 bases short, with 5 bases between. CDR3 size: 11 residues.